Below, 5 T cell receptor beta chains from the same sample are listed, as sequenced in a study of T cell changes during pregnancy in multiple sclerosis. Data came from immunoSEQ multiplex PCR; TCRdb stores just in-frame clones and leaves some out. Of around 69,000 clones in the sample, about nine tenths were seen once. The sample here was peripheral blood, taken in the first trimester of pregnancy. All receptors come from a female donor with multiple sclerosis, enrolled in a pregnancy study.

J is TRBJ2-1 and V is TRBV7-3; 8 bases map to TRBD1. The CDR3 runs to 15 residues. Germline assignment: CDR1 SGHTA and CDR2 FQGTGA. The junction had 2 bases not matched to a gene; V was cut back by 2 bases and J by 2 bases. The CDR3 DNA is TGTGCCAGCAGCTTAGCAGGGGGCACCTACAATGAGCAGTTCTTC. Its translation: CASSLAGGTYNEQFF. Filled out from reference TRBV7-3 and TRBJ2-1, the complete variable domain reads GAGVSQTPSNKVTEKGKYVELRCDPISGHTALYWYRQSLGQGPEFLIYFQGTGAADDSGLPNDRFFAVRPEGSVSTLKIQRTERGDSAVYLCASSLAGGTYNEQFFGPGTRLTVL.

This sequence joins TRBV6-1 and TRBJ1-1; D gene unclear. Trimming took off 8 bases at V and 7 bases at J, with 20 bases between the two ends. Germline CDR1 reads MNHNS; CDR2 reads SASEGT. This CDR3 spans 14 amino acids. This CDR3 is CASRPGPEGLEAFF. Written as DNA, the CDR3 is TGTGCCAGCCGCCCAGGCCCGGAGGGCCTTGAAGCTTTCTTT.

The chain is built from TRBV5-1 and TRBJ2-3, with TRBD2 identical over 10 bases. The CDR3 covers 16 residues. Germline-derived CDR1 and CDR2 are SGHRS and YFSETQ. V was pared by 2 bases and J by 3 bases, with 6 bases of the junction left unmatched. CDR3 protein: CASSFPSGRVTDTQYF. The CDR3 region has the DNA TGCGCCAGCAGCTTCCCTAGCGGGAGAGTAACAGATACGCAGTATTTT.

V and J are TRBV21-1 and TRBJ1-3; the listed D gene, TRBD1, was not tested against the DNA. TRBV21-1 is flagged as a pseudogene. The CDR3 covers 20 residues. The CDR3 sequence is CASSKVNRVSGYYSGNTIYF. The CDR3 DNA reads as TGTGCCAGCAGCAAAGTCAACAGGGTGAGTGGATATTATTCTGGAAACACCATATATTTT.

J is TRBJ2-1 and V is TRBV11-2, with D unclear. Germline V gene sequence: CDR1 SGHAT, CDR2 FQNNGV. Deletions cut 3 bases from V and 6 bases from J, with 12 bases between. This CDR3 has 14 residues. The CDR3 spells CASSFVGSVNEQFF. CDR3 nucleotide sequence: TGTGCCAGCAGCTTTGTCGGCAGCGTCAATGAGCAGTTCTTC.